This passage covers 19 T cell receptor beta chains from one sample sequenced in a study of blood T cell repertoires in COVID-19 (dated by TCRdb to the early 2020s). Receptor libraries were prepared by the immunoSEQ multiplex PCR assay. TCRdb carries this immuneACCESS record with in-frame sequences only. Its versions omit some clonotypes, under half of them owing to an unresolved V gene in the studies checked, with the rest unexplained. In all, the sample holds about 140,000 clones, and more than 75% of those were seen once. Less than 5.5% of the sample goes to the ten largest clones. Sequencing input: peripheral blood. The receptor source for this set is a woman aged 45-60 years with acute or convalescent COVID-19.

This clone was detected only a few times. The CDR3 region has the DNA TGTGCCAGCAGCTCAGAGGGACTAGCGGGGGGCGGAAGCTCCTACGAGCAGTACTTC. It encodes CASSSEGLAGGGSSYEQYF. This sequence joins TRBV13 and TRBJ2-7; 15 positions agree with TRBD2. CDR3 size: 19 residues. Trimming took 4 bases from V and 0 from J; bases not matched to a gene: 10. Germline V gene lookup returns CDR1 PRHDT and CDR2 FYEKMQ (reference sequence).

The CDR3 here is CATRREIVTDTQYF. The CDR3 DNA reads as TGTGCCACCCGACGGGAGATCGTCACAGATACGCAGTATTTT. J is TRBJ2-3 and V is TRBV6-5; weak D call: TRBD2 (6 bases). V lost 10 bases to trimming and J lost 2 bases, with 16 bases between them. CDR1 is MNHEY, CDR2 SVGAGI, per germline. The CDR3 extends over 14 amino acids.

This clone was seen once. V and J are TRBV6-5 and TRBJ2-3; TRBD1 agrees at 7 bases. V trimming: 4 bases; J trimming: 7 bases; junction bases outside the gene matches: 8. CDR1 and CDR2 from the germline V gene are MNHEY and SVGAGI. The CDR3 extends over 14 amino acids. CDR3 DNA sequence: TGTGCCAGCAGTTCTCCTCGGACAGGCTATACGCAGTATTTT. It translates to CASSSPRTGYTQYF.

The genes are TRBV11-3 and TRBJ2-1, with 9 bases that match TRBD2. The CDR3 loop spans 20 amino acids. Germline lookup yields CDR1 SGHNT and CDR2 YENEEA. Trimming took 5 bases from V and 8 from J; bases not matched to a gene: 25. The CDR3: CASSPGWGPGLAGRGYEQFF. The CDR3 region has the DNA TGTGCCAGCAGCCCCGGGTGGGGACCGGGGCTAGCGGGGCGGGGCTATGAGCAGTTCTTC.

This clone was picked up a small number of times. The chain combines TRBV19 with TRBJ2-5, with D uncertain. The CDR3 totals 12 residues. The V end was cut by 3 bases, the J end by 7 bases, with 9 bases between. Germline CDR1 reads LNHDA; CDR2 reads SQIVND (reference sequence). The CDR3 coding sequence is TGTGCCAGTAGTATGGGTACGGGGACCCAGTACTTC. It codes for CASSMGTGTQYF.

This clone was observed a handful of times. CDR3 nucleotides: TGTGCCACCAGCCCTTGGCAGGGACTAGCGGGGGGGCTGGTTAATGAGCAGTTCTTC. Amino acid sequence: CATSPWQGLAGGLVNEQFF. The gene calls are TRBV24-1 and TRBJ2-1; TRBD2 matches at 16 bases. The CDR3 runs 19 residues. CDR1 and CDR2 (germline): KGHDR, SFDVKD. With V trimmed by 7 bases and J by 7 bases, 15 bases remained unmatched.

The rearrangement joins TRBV28 to TRBJ1-3; TRBD1 agrees at 7 bases. V lost 9 bases and J lost 0; bases outside the gene matches: 5. This CDR3 contains 14 residues. Per germline, CDR1 MDHEN and CDR2 SYDVKM. The CDR3 sequence: CASKTGSSGNTIYF. The CDR3 DNA reads TGTGCCAGTAAGACAGGGTCCTCTGGAAACACCATATATTTT.

This rearrangement joins TRBV28 to TRBJ2-7; 7 nucleotides line up with TRBD1. V lost 8 bases to trimming and J lost 3 bases; unmatched junction nucleotides: 4. The CDR3 consists of 12 residues. Germline V gene sequence: CDR1 MDHEN, CDR2 SYDVKM. The CDR3 here is CASRDRHYEQYF. For the CDR3, the DNA is TGTGCCAGCCGGGACAGACACTACGAGCAGTACTTC.

The V gene is TRBV5-1, the J gene TRBJ1-1; 9 nucleotides line up with TRBD1. CDR1 and CDR2 from the germline V gene are SGHRS and YFSETQ. The junction had 6 bases not matched to a gene; V was cut back by 4 bases and J by 5 bases. The CDR3 is made up of 14 amino acids. CDR3: CASSPQGAGTEAFF. The CDR3 DNA follows: TGCGCCAGCAGCCCACAGGGGGCAGGGACTGAAGCTTTCTTT. Drawing the rest from reference TRBV5-1 and TRBJ1-1, the complete variable domain is KAGVTQTPRYLIKTRGQQVTLSCSPISGHRSVSWYQQTPGQGLQFLFEYFSETQRNKGNFPGRFSGRQFSNSRSEMNVSTLELGDSALYLCASSPQGAGTEAFFGQGTRLTVV.

The chain couples TRBV6-5 to TRBJ1-3; D gene unclear. The CDR3 covers 14 residues. Germline V gene lookup returns CDR1 MNHEY and CDR2 SVGAGI. Trimming shortened V by 7 bases and J by 1 base, and 11 bases separated the two germline ends. This CDR3 is CASMVQQSGNTIYF. CDR3 DNA: TGTGCCAGCATGGTCCAACAGTCTGGAAACACCATATATTTT.

The chain combines TRBV7-2 with TRBJ2-3; 15 bases match TRBD2. The trim removed 5 bases at V and 4 bases at J, leaving 7 bases unmatched. Germline CDR1 SGHTA, CDR2 FQGNSA. The CDR3 totals 17 residues. CDR3 in amino acids: CASSPPGLAGGADTQYF. The CDR3 DNA reads as TGTGCCAGCAGCCCTCCGGGACTAGCGGGGGGAGCAGATACGCAGTATTTT.

The chain uses TRBV7-2 and TRBJ2-7; maybe TRBD1 (6 bases). CDR3 length: 13 residues. The V end was cut by 1 base, the J end by 6 bases, with 10 bases between. Germline CDR1 and CDR2: SGHTA and FQGNSA. DNA for the CDR3: TGTGCCAGCAGCTTAGAAGTCAGGGGCGAGCAGTACTTC. Its protein product is CASSLEVRGEQYF.

The gene calls are TRBV19 and TRBJ1-1; TRBD1 might be the D (5 bases). Germline values: CDR1 LNHDA, CDR2 SQIVND (reference sequence). Trimming shortened V by 5 bases and J by 7 bases, and 11 bases separated the two germline ends. The CDR3 loop spans 12 amino acids. CDR3 sequence reads: CASSPGRIEAFF. The DNA for the CDR3 is TGTGCCAGTAGTCCAGGGCGCATTGAAGCTTTCTTT.

The chain recombines TRBV7-2 with TRBJ2-7; no clear D gene. Deletions cut 1 base from V and 9 bases from J, with 16 bases between. Germline assignment: CDR1 SGHTA and CDR2 FQGNSA. The CDR3 sequence is 14 residues long. CDR3: CASSLESLGPGQYF. The CDR3 nucleotides are TGTGCCAGCAGCTTAGAGTCTTTGGGCCCAGGGCAGTACTTC.

The chain couples TRBV2 to TRBJ1-5; 8 bases fit TRBD1. The CDR3 runs 15 residues. Germline V gene data show CDR1 as SNHLY and CDR2 as FYNNEI. V lost 6 bases to trimming and J lost 3 bases; unmatched junction nucleotides: 7. This chain's CDR3 is CASSLMTGVNQPQHF. CDR3 DNA sequence: TGTGCCAGCAGCCTGATGACAGGGGTCAATCAGCCCCAGCATTTT.

V is TRBV2 and J is TRBJ1-1; 10 bases line up with TRBD1. J lost 7 bases, V lost 4 bases, and 3 bases had no gene match. Germline CDR1 and CDR2: SNHLY and FYNNEI. This CDR3 has 13 residues. The CDR3 nucleotides are TGTGCCAGCAGTGGACAGGGGGCGGGTGAAGCTTTCTTT. Residues: CASSGQGAGEAFF.

The CDR3: CASSRDSVGGNQPQHF. CDR3 bases: TGTGCCAGCAGCCGAGACAGTGTCGGGGGGAATCAGCCCCAGCATTTT. The V gene is TRBV4-2, the J gene TRBJ1-5; possibly TRBD1 for D (5 bases). This CDR3 is built from 16 residues. The germline V gene has CDR1 LGHNA and CDR2 YNFKEQ. The V and J ends lost 4 bases and 4 bases respectively, with 17 bases between them.

The chain combines TRBV7-2 with TRBJ2-7, with TRBD1 identical over 10 bases. Per the germline V gene, CDR1 is SGHTA and CDR2 is FQGNSA. V trimming: 1 base; J trimming: 1 base; junction bases outside the gene matches: 4. The CDR3 sequence is 16 residues long. The CDR3 bases are TGTGCCAGCAGCTTAGTAGGGACAGGGGCGTCCTACGAGCAGTACTTC. Translation: CASSLVGTGASYEQYF.

This chain uses TRBV15 with TRBJ2-1; no definite D call. Deletions cut 2 bases from V and 5 bases from J, with 4 bases between. Germline CDR1 reads LNHNV; CDR2 reads YYDKDF (reference sequence). The CDR3 length is 12 residues. CDR3 sequence (DNA): TGTGCCACCAGCAGAACAGACAATGAGCAGTTCTTC. This codes for CATSRTDNEQFF.